One sample yielded the 29 T cell receptor beta chains listed below, sequenced in a study of PD-L1 blockade in urothelial cancer. Specified time point: pretreatment peripheral blood. The repertoire was sequenced with immunoSEQ multiplex PCR; TCRdb's copy has only in-frame clones and lacks some. In the table there are 50,000 or so clones, about 68% of which are singletons. Sample: PBMCs, taken around atezolizumab (anti-PD-L1) treatment. These TCRs come from a man aged 70-80 years with urothelial cancer.

As DNA, the CDR3 is TGTGCCAGCAACGACAGGGTGGGGCTGGGCTACACCTTC. It translates to CASNDRVGLGYTF. The chain joins TRBV11-3 to TRBJ1-2; 7 bases fit TRBD1. V trimming: 7 bases; J trimming: 8 bases; junction bases outside the gene matches: 10. From germline, CDR1 is SGHNT and CDR2 YENEEA. This CDR3 region has 13 residues.

The V gene is TRBV5-5, the J gene TRBJ1-2, with D possibly TRBD1 on 5 matching bases. The CDR3 consists of 13 residues. The ends were cut back, 0 bases at V and 7 bases at J, with 10 bases in the middle. Germline CDR1 reads SGHKS; CDR2 reads YYEKEE (reference sequence). The CDR3, as DNA: TGTGCCAGCAGCTTGGAGGGGCGGCGTGGCTACACCTTC. It encodes CASSLEGRRGYTF.

The chain links TRBV10-3 to TRBJ1-4; D remains unclear. This CDR3 region has 15 residues. CDR1 and CDR2 from the germline V gene are ENHRY and SYGVKD. The germline V and J ends were trimmed by 0 bases and 7 bases, with 12 bases remaining between them. For the CDR3, the DNA is TGTGCCATCAGTGAGTCGCGGGAACCCACTGAAAAACTGTTTTTT. It codes for CAISESREPTEKLFF.

The chain is built from TRBV19 and TRBJ2-6, with TRBD1 matching 7 bases. The CDR3 runs to 20 residues. V trimming: 7 bases; J trimming: 1 base; junction bases outside the gene matches: 19. The germline V gene has CDR1 LNHDA and CDR2 SQIVND (reference sequence). The CDR3: CASTPGGLNNLRSGANVLTF. CDR3 sequence (DNA): TGTGCCAGTACCCCAGGGGGTTTAAACAATCTAAGGTCTGGGGCCAACGTCCTGACTTTC.

V is TRBV19 and J is TRBJ1-1; D remains ambiguous. The germline V gene has CDR1 LNHDA and CDR2 SQIVND (reference sequence). V was clipped by 7 bases and J by 1 base, with 10 bases between them. The CDR3 covers 13 residues. The chain's CDR3 is CASTWAPNTEAFF. The CDR3 DNA reads TGTGCCAGTACGTGGGCCCCGAACACTGAAGCTTTCTTT.

The chain recombines TRBV9 with TRBJ2-1, with D possibly being TRBD2 (5 bases). Germline CDR1 SGDLS, CDR2 YYNGEE. This CDR3 contains 15 residues. V lost 0 bases and J lost 1, with 8 bases in between. CDR3 region: CASSVGSGSYNEQFF. The CDR3 DNA reads as TGTGCCAGCAGCGTAGGGTCGGGGTCCTACAATGAGCAGTTCTTC.

The chain carries TRBV11-3 and TRBJ2-1, with 9 bases that match TRBD1. This CDR3 is built from 16 residues. V dropped 1 base and J dropped 1; count of bases not matched to a gene: 2. CDR1 is SGHNT, CDR2 YENEEA, per germline. The CDR3 spells CASSLAGTGSYNEQFF. CDR3 DNA: TGTGCCAGCAGCTTAGCCGGGACAGGGTCCTACAATGAGCAGTTCTTC.

The J gene is TRBJ2-2, the V gene TRBV2, with 7 bases lining up with TRBD1. CDR1 is SNHLY and CDR2 is FYNNEI in the germline V gene. The CDR3 is made up of 13 amino acids. J lost 7 bases, V lost 3 bases, and 2 bases had no gene match. The CDR3 region is CASSETGHGELFF. The DNA for the CDR3 is TGTGCCAGCAGTGAGACAGGGCACGGGGAGCTGTTTTTT. The entire variable domain, with the rest obtained from reference TRBV2 and TRBJ2-2, is as follows: EPEVTQTPSHQVTQMGQEVILRCVPISNHLYFYWYRQILGQKVEFLVSFYNNEISEKSEIFDDQFSVERPDGSNFTLKIRSTKLEDSAMYFCASSETGHGELFFGEGSRLTVL.

This rearrangement joins TRBV12-5 to TRBJ2-7; 15 bases are shared with TRBD2. Germline V gives CDR1 LGHNT, CDR2 FRNRAP. This CDR3 has 18 amino acids. V was pared by 2 bases and J by 6 bases, with 11 bases of the junction left unmatched. The CDR3, as DNA: TGTGCTAGTGGTTTGACACGGACTAGCGGGGGGGCTTTCGCCGAGCAGTACTTC. Translating gives CASGLTRTSGGAFAEQYF. The full variable domain, with the rest looked up from reference TRBV12-5 and TRBJ2-7, is DARVTQTPRHKVTEMGQEVTMRCQPILGHNTVFWYRQTMMQGLELLAYFRNRAPLDDSGMPKDRFSAEMPDATLATLKIQPSEPRDSAVYFCASGLTRTSGGAFAEQYFGPGTRLTVT.

The chain is built from TRBV4-2 and TRBJ1-6; D might be TRBD1 (6 bases). This CDR3 is 16 amino acids long. Trimming pared 1 base from V and 7 bases from J, leaving 14 bases between. Germline V gives CDR1 LGHNA, CDR2 YNFKEQ. The CDR3 bases are TGTGCCAGCAGCCAAGGGGACAAGATAGGGAATTCACCCCTCCACTTT. Its protein is CASSQGDKIGNSPLHF.

V gene TRBV30 combines with J gene TRBJ2-4, with TRBD2 matching over 8 bases. The J segment lost 0 bases and the V segment lost 1 base, leaving 5 bases of the junction unmatched. Germline V lookup: CDR1 GTSNPN, CDR2 SVGIG (reference sequence). CDR3 size: 16 residues. The CDR3, as DNA: TGTGCCTGGAGTGGTGGCGGGAGGAAAGCCAAAAACATTCAGTACTTC. Translation: CAWSGGGRKAKNIQYF.

The table lists this clone with a count of one. This chain joins TRBV5-4 and TRBJ1-1; D remains unclear. CDR1 SGHNT and CDR2 YYREEE come from the germline V gene (reference sequence). This CDR3 has 12 amino acids. Trimming pared 5 bases from V and 1 base from J, leaving 6 bases between. The CDR3 region has the DNA TGTGCCAGCAGGGCCCAGAACACTGAAGCTTTCTTT. It codes for CASRAQNTEAFF. The full variable domain, completed using reference TRBV5-4 and TRBJ1-1, is ETGVTQSPTHLIKTRGQQVTLRCSSQSGHNTVSWYQQALGQGPQFIFQYYREEENGRGNFPPRFSGLQFPNYSSELNVNALELDDSALYLCASRAQNTEAFFGQGTRLTVV.

J is TRBJ2-2 and V is TRBV27; 10 nucleotides line up with TRBD1. J lost 6 bases, V lost 8 bases, and 9 bases had no gene match. Germline V gene data show CDR1 as MNHEY and CDR2 as SMNVEV (reference sequence). The CDR3 sequence is 15 residues long. This chain's CDR3 is CASGPGTGDAGELFF. Written as DNA, the CDR3 is TGTGCCAGCGGACCCGGGACAGGGGATGCCGGGGAGCTGTTTTTT.

This clone was counted between two and nine times. This rearrangement joins TRBV4-1 to TRBJ2-2; tentative D call: TRBD2 (6 bases). The CDR3 loop spans 17 amino acids. Per germline, CDR1 MGHRA and CDR2 YSYEKL. The V end was cut by 4 bases, the J end by 1 base, with 16 bases between. The CDR3 loop is CASSPHGGIGNTGELFF. CDR3 DNA: TGCGCCAGCAGCCCCCACGGAGGGATTGGGAACACCGGGGAGCTGTTTTTT.

V usage is TRBV11-2 and J usage is TRBJ2-2; a weak D match, TRBD1 (6 bases). This CDR3 is 16 amino acids long. Germline V gives CDR1 SGHAT, CDR2 FQNNGV. Trimming removed 0 bases at V and 6 bases at J, with 14 bases between. CDR3 loop: CASSLDRPQGAGELFF. CDR3 nucleotides: TGTGCCAGCAGCTTAGATAGGCCACAGGGTGCCGGGGAGCTGTTTTTT.

The chain joins TRBV9 to TRBJ2-7; a possible D gene is TRBD2 (6 bases). The ends were cut back, 4 bases at V and 4 bases at J, with 12 bases in the middle. Germline CDR1 SGDLS, CDR2 YYNGEE. The CDR3 runs to 13 residues. CDR3 protein: CASSPPGVYEQYF. In nucleotides, the CDR3 is TGTGCCAGCAGCCCCCCGGGGGTGTACGAGCAGTACTTC.

The CDR3 coding sequence is TGTGCCAGCTACCCTTTAGGGGAAGGGCACGAGCAGTACTTC. Protein sequence: CASYPLGEGHEQYF. The genes are TRBV27 and TRBJ2-7, with D maybe TRBD1 (5 bases). Germline lookup yields CDR1 MNHEY and CDR2 SMNVEV (reference sequence). This CDR3 is 14 amino acids long. V lost 8 bases and J lost 5, with 19 bases in between.

The rearrangement links TRBV10-3 to TRBJ1-2, with D unresolved. This CDR3 is built from 13 residues. CDR1 is ENHRY, CDR2 SYGVKD, per germline. V shed 3 bases and J shed 8 bases, with 13 bases lying between them. This chain's CDR3 is CAISDQQVYGYTF. The DNA of the CDR3 is TGTGCCATCAGTGATCAGCAGGTCTACGGCTACACCTTC.

This clone appeared a few times. This rearrangement joins TRBV5-4 to TRBJ1-4, with unresolved D. Germline CDR1 and CDR2: SGHNT and YYREEE (reference sequence). The CDR3 is 12 amino acids. Trimming left V 4 bases short and J 8 bases short, with 9 bases between. In nucleotides, the CDR3 is TGTGCCAGCAGCCAACTTTCCGAAAAACTGTTTTTT. Amino acids: CASSQLSEKLFF.

The V call is TRBV9, the J call TRBJ1-1, with TRBD1 as a possible D gene (5 bases). The CDR3 spans 13 residues. Deletions cut 3 bases from V and 3 bases from J, with 9 bases between. Germline values: CDR1 SGDLS, CDR2 YYNGEE. The CDR3 DNA follows: TGTGCCAGCAGCGGACAGCCAGACACTGAAGCTTTCTTT. This encodes CASSGQPDTEAFF. The whole variable domain, remainder taken from reference TRBV9 and TRBJ1-1, is DSGVTQTPKHLITATGQRVTLRCSPRSGDLSVYWYQQSLDQGLQFLIQYYNGEERAKGNILERFSAQQFPDLHSELNLSSLELGDSALYFCASSGQPDTEAFFGQGTRLTVV.

This clone was counted a few times. The chain is built from TRBV6-5 and TRBJ2-3; D is undetermined. V lost 7 bases and J lost 4, with 9 bases in between. The CDR3 sequence is 12 residues long. CDR1 and CDR2 (germline): MNHEY, SVGAGI. CDR3 amino acids: CASNRVSDTQYF. The DNA of the CDR3 is TGTGCCAGCAATCGGGTTTCAGATACGCAGTATTTT.

Only a few counts were recorded for this clone. V usage is TRBV6-1 and J usage is TRBJ2-5; maybe TRBD1 (6 bases). Germline CDR1 reads MNHNS; CDR2 reads SASEGT. Trimming took 8 bases from V and 5 from J, leaving 21 bases between them. The CDR3 has 15 amino acids. The CDR3 coding sequence is TGTGCCAGCCATGACAGGCCAAGGAGGCAGGAGACCCAGTACTTC. It specifies CASHDRPRRQETQYF.

The V gene is TRBV28, the J gene TRBJ1-1; D unresolved. This CDR3 spans 14 amino acids. The germline V gene encodes CDR1 MDHEN and CDR2 SYDVKM. Trimming removed 3 bases at V and 1 base at J, with 9 bases between. The CDR3 DNA reads as TGTGCCAGCAGTTTGGGTGAGGGGAACACTGAAGCTTTCTTT. This translates into CASSLGEGNTEAFF.

The chain carries TRBV7-2 and TRBJ1-1; D might be TRBD1 (6 bases). V lost 2 bases and J 1 base, leaving 14 bases between the germline ends. This CDR3 region has 16 residues. The germline CDR1 and CDR2 sequences are SGHTA and FQGNSA. The chain's CDR3 is CASSLPRQATNTEAFF. CDR3 DNA: TGTGCCAGCAGCTTACCCCGACAGGCGACGAACACTGAAGCTTTCTTT.

This clone was seen a single time. Other DNA sequences in the same sample also yield this CDR3. The V gene is TRBV5-5, the J gene TRBJ1-1; D unresolved. Germline V lookup: CDR1 SGHKS, CDR2 YYEKEE (reference sequence). Trimming shortened V by 4 bases and J by 1 base, and 8 bases separated the two germline ends. The CDR3 has 13 amino acids. CDR3 DNA: TGTGCCAGCAGCCTAAAGTCGAACACTGAAGCTTTCTTT. Its protein is CASSLKSNTEAFF.

The chain carries TRBV4-1 and TRBJ1-4; D uncertain. The CDR3 length is 12 residues. V lost 6 bases and J lost 1, with 3 bases in between. Per germline, CDR1 MGHRA and CDR2 YSYEKL. CDR3 loop: CASSRTNEKLFF. DNA of the CDR3: TGCGCCAGCAGTAGAACTAATGAAAAACTGTTTTTT.

This rearrangement joins TRBV10-3 to TRBJ2-7; no firm D call. The CDR3 is 14 residues long. Trimming cost V 0 bases and J 2 bases, with 8 bases left between them. Germline lookup yields CDR1 ENHRY and CDR2 SYGVKD. CDR3 sequence: CAISESAFTYEQYF. CDR3 sequence (DNA): TGTGCCATCAGTGAGTCGGCTTTTACCTACGAGCAGTACTTC.

CDR3 DNA: TGTGCCAGCAGTTTAAGCGGGCAGGGCCTTCGGTATGAGCAGTTCTTC. As protein: CASSLSGQGLRYEQFF. The chain recombines TRBV28 with TRBJ2-1; D might be TRBD2 (6 bases). The V gene's germline CDR1 is MDHEN and CDR2 SYDVKM. Trimming pared 2 bases from V and 8 bases from J, leaving 19 bases between. CDR3 length: 16 residues.

This clone was seen just once. The chain recombines TRBV6-4 with TRBJ2-3; TRBD1 agrees at 9 bases. The CDR3 loop spans 15 amino acids. Germline assignment: CDR1 MRHNA and CDR2 SNTAGT. Trimming took 3 bases from V and 2 from J; bases not matched to a gene: 3. The CDR3 bases are TGTGCCAGCAGTGAGGACAGGGGCCCCACAGATACGCAGTATTTT. Residues: CASSEDRGPTDTQYF.